This T cell receptor beta chain was documented in a study of post-analysis software for immune sequencing data. Study-level information: There were relapsing-remitting, secondary progressive and progressive-relapsing multiple sclerosis among the disease courses included.

V was pared by 0 bases and J by 6 bases, with 9 bases between. CDR3 length: 12 residues. Germline assignment: CDR1 SQVTM and CDR2 ANQGSEA. Study observations and caveats: Significantly lower normalized Chao1 diversity was found in patients with multiple sclerosis relative to controls. Five or six TRBV segments appeared more often in patients than in controls, and TRBV5-6, TRBV5-1 and TRBV20-1 were among these. Clustering by F measure revealed strong co-clustering among samples prepared together in one batch.

For this clonotype: Its specificity is unknown.

The authors incorporated unique molecular identifiers into the TCR beta cDNA libraries. MiXCR, applied by TCRdb to the PCR reads, yields one record per CDR3 protein. Of roughly 570,000 distinct CDR3 sequences in the sample, around a third were seen once. Material for sequencing was blood. The source of this sequence is a girl younger than 18 with multiple sclerosis. V is TRBV29-1 and J is TRBJ2-7; D not resolved. CDR3 in DNA: TGCAGCGTTGAAGATCTGATAAGCGAGCAGTACTTC. Translating gives CSVEDLISEQYF.